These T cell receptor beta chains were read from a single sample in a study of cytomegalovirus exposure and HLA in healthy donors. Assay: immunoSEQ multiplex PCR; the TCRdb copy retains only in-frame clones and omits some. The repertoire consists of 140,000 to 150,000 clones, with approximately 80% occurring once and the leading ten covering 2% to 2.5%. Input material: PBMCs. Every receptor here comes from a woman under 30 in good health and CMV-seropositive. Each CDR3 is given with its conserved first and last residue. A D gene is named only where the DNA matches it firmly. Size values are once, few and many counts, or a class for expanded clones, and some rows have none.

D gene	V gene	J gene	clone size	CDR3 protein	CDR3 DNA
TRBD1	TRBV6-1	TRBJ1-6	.	CASKSDRDNSPLHF	TGTGCCAGCAAATCGGACAGGGATAATTCACCCCTCCACTTT
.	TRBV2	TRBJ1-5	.	CASREGSGPQPQHF	TGTGCCAGCAGGGAGGGATCGGGGCCTCAGCCCCAGCATTTT
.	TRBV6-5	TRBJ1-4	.	CASSKQGGEKLFF	TGTGCCAGCAGTAAACAGGGTGGTGAAAAACTGTTTTTT
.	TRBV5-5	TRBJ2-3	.	CASSFWTSTDTQYF	TGTGCCAGCAGCTTCTGGACATCCACAGATACGCAGTATTTT
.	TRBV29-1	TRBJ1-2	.	CSGDSPSYGYTF	TGCAGCGGCGACAGCCCAAGCTATGGCTACACCTTC
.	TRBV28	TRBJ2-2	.	CASNPLGTVNTGELFF	TGTGCCAGCAACCCCTTAGGGACTGTGAACACCGGGGAGCTGTTTTTT
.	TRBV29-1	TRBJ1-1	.	CSALRLRNTEAFF	TGCAGCGCCCTCCGACTCCGGAACACTGAAGCTTTCTTT
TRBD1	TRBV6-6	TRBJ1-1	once	CASSYLDRAQNTEAFF	TGTGCCAGCAGTTACTTGGACAGGGCGCAGAACACTGAAGCTTTCTTT
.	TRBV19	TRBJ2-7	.	CASSIDLPDKQYF	TGTGCCAGTAGTATAGATTTGCCGGACAAGCAGTACTTC
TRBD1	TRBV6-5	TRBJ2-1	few	CATRDRMVNEQFF	TGTGCCACCCGGGACAGGATGGTGAATGAGCAGTTCTTC